This paragraph covers one T cell receptor beta chain sequence. Its antigen is currently unknown. This table comes from immunoSEQ multiplex PCR, and its TCRdb copy is limited to in-frame clones, with some not included. The table records approximately 180,000 clones, 88% of them present only once. This sample stems from a study of T cell responses to AZD1222 COVID-19 vaccine. Germline loops: CDR1 LNHDA, CDR2 SQIVND (reference sequence). The CDR3 loop spans 16 amino acids. Unmatched junction bases numbered 5, after V lost 7 bases and J lost 2 bases. Overall study findings and caveats: Donor demographics were predominantly white British with a female majority; clonal diversity may be underestimated. Increased Spike-specific TCR breadth and depth were observed after two AZD1222 doses. The reported proportion of spike-specific TCRs targeting unmutated variant regions was nearly half. Baseline seropositives among AZD1222 recipients totaled only 5 or 6.

This TCR was sampled from an adult who received the AZD1222 COVID-19 vaccine. Sequenced here: peripheral blood, sampled 28 days after the second AZD1222 dose. The J gene is TRBJ2-6, the V gene TRBV19; 10 positions agree with TRBD1. Here the CDR3 reads CASNRGQGTGANVLTF. CDR3 DNA: TGTGCCAGTAACAGGGGACAGGGGACTGGGGCCAACGTCCTGACTTTC.